These 32 T cell receptor beta chains originate from one sample sequenced in a study of monozygotic twins with inflammatory bowel disease (dated by TCRdb to between 2018 and 2021). The library relied on 5' RACE. The data were produced on an Illumina HiSeq 2500. Following TCRdb reprocessing, every CDR3 protein sequence forms one entry, and DNA is not provided. The sample has some 300,000 distinct CDR3 sequences on record. The biggest ten clones account for roughly 5.3% of the sample. Sequenced sample: blood. The source of these receptors is a human donor with ulcerative colitis or Crohn's disease, or a healthy co-twin of an affected twin (not recorded which).

V usage is TRBV20-1 and J usage is TRBJ2-4; the D call from TCRdb, TRBD2, cannot be confirmed without DNA. CDR3 length: 17 residues. Germline values: CDR1 DFQATT, CDR2 SNEGSKA (reference sequence). The CDR3 reads CSARTSGGAVSKNIQYF.

The gene calls are TRBV20-1 and TRBJ1-2; there is no DNA to check the TCRdb D call of TRBD1. The CDR3 length is 14 residues. Germline CDR1 is DFQATT and CDR2 is SNEGSKA (reference sequence). The CDR3 spells CSARGRDRRYGYTF.

The rearrangement links TRBV6-2 or TRBV6-3 to TRBJ1-5; TCRdb's D call, TRBD1, is unchecked because there is no DNA. CDR3 length equals 17 residues. In germline, CDR1 is MNHEY, CDR2 SVGEGT. The CDR3 region is CASSYVTGTGNDQPQHF.

The V gene is TRBV20-1, the J gene TRBJ2-7. Germline V gene data show CDR1 as DFQATT and CDR2 as SNEGSKA (reference sequence). The CDR3 sequence is 13 residues long. CDR3 in amino acids: CSAREATSYEQYF.

The chain employs TRBV20-1 and TRBJ1-2; TCRdb indicates TRBD1, and absent DNA this call remains unverified. CDR3 size: 14 residues. Germline V gives CDR1 DFQATT, CDR2 SNEGSKA (reference sequence). The CDR3: CSAGGTTTFYGYTF.

The rearrangement links TRBV9 to TRBJ2-5; as DNA is missing, the TRBD1 call by TCRdb cannot be tested. The CDR3 is made up of 13 amino acids. Germline V gene data show CDR1 as SGDLS and CDR2 as YYNGEE. The CDR3 loop is CASSTRTGETQYF.

The chain links TRBV28 to TRBJ2-3; TCRdb gives TRBD2 as the D gene, but with no DNA this cannot be confirmed. CDR1 and CDR2 (germline): MDHEN, SYDVKM. CDR3 length: 17 residues. The CDR3 reads CASSYLSSGGYTDTQYF.

The rearrangement links TRBV7-2 to TRBJ2-3; TCRdb's D call, TRBD2, is unchecked because there is no DNA. This CDR3 region has 13 residues. Germline CDR1 and CDR2: SGHTA and FQGNSA. The CDR3 region is CASTRGAQDTQYF.

The chain combines TRBV6-6 with TRBJ2-4; TCRdb indicates TRBD1, and absent DNA this call remains unverified. The germline V gene encodes CDR1 MNHNY and CDR2 SVGAGI (reference sequence). CDR3 size: 13 residues. The CDR3 loop is CASSTGQRNIQYF.

This rearrangement joins TRBV12-3 or TRBV12-4 to TRBJ1-4; TCRdb names TRBD1, which stays unverified in the absence of DNA. This CDR3 region has 15 residues. The CDR3 sequence is CASLRGGTTNEKLFF.

The CDR3 sequence is CASSWGTQGYEQYF. The chain is built from TRBV5-6 and TRBJ2-7; TCRdb names TRBD1, which stays unverified in the absence of DNA. This CDR3 has 14 amino acids. Germline V gene data show CDR1 as SGHDT and CDR2 as YYEEEE.

The CDR3 reads CASSRRSPGQDSWETQYF. V usage is TRBV4-3 and J usage is TRBJ2-5; TCRdb calls TRBD1, which cannot be checked without DNA. The CDR3 length is 18 residues. Per germline, CDR1 LGHNA and CDR2 YSLEER.

The chain couples TRBV15 to TRBJ1-1; TCRdb's assignment of TRBD1 cannot be checked, as there is no DNA. Germline CDR1 and CDR2: LNHNV and YYDKDF (reference sequence). CDR3 length: 12 amino acids. The CDR3 here is CATSRPLGEAFF.

The chain links TRBV4-3 to TRBJ1-5; TCRdb gives TRBD1 as the D gene, but with no DNA this cannot be confirmed. CDR1 LGHNA and CDR2 YSLEER come from the germline V gene. The CDR3 has 17 amino acids. CDR3 protein: CASSQEIGLQGIQPQHF.

CDR3 in amino acids: CASSRETGFSYEQYF. The rearrangement links TRBV4-2 to TRBJ2-7; TCRdb calls TRBD1, which cannot be checked without DNA. This CDR3 is 15 amino acids long. Per the germline V gene, CDR1 is LGHNA and CDR2 is YNFKEQ.

J is TRBJ1-1 and V is TRBV5-5. Germline V gives CDR1 SGHKS, CDR2 YYEKEE (reference sequence). This CDR3 spans 18 amino acids. CDR3 region: CASSSVGSNTFLRTEAFF.

The J gene is TRBJ2-3, the V gene TRBV4-2; TCRdb gives TRBD1 as the D gene, but with no DNA this cannot be confirmed. CDR1 and CDR2 from the germline V gene are LGHNA and YNFKEQ. The length of the CDR3 is 14 residues. CDR3 protein: CASSSGGLTDTQYF.

V and J are TRBV5-5 and TRBJ2-5; no DNA is available, so the TRBD2 call from TCRdb remains unchecked. CDR3 length equals 15 residues. CDR1 and CDR2 from the germline V gene are SGHKS and YYEKEE (reference sequence). The CDR3 sequence: CASSFGGGEVETQYF.

This sequence joins TRBV27 and TRBJ2-7; TCRdb calls TRBD2, which cannot be checked without DNA. This CDR3 region has 15 residues. Germline V gives CDR1 MNHEY, CDR2 SMNVEV (reference sequence). The CDR3 here is CASSISGGSSYEQYF.

The CDR3 spells CASSPLGLAGATDTQYF. The rearrangement joins TRBV6-4 to TRBJ2-3; as DNA is missing, the TRBD2 call by TCRdb cannot be tested. This CDR3 contains 17 residues. From germline, CDR1 is MRHNA and CDR2 SNTAGT.

The rearrangement links TRBV5-6 to TRBJ1-6. This CDR3 spans 14 amino acids. Germline assignment: CDR1 SGHDT and CDR2 YYEEEE. The chain's CDR3 is CASSPPSSSSPLHF.

This chain links TRBV10-3 with TRBJ1-5; TCRdb outputs TRBD1, but without DNA this stays unchecked. This CDR3 is built from 15 residues. Germline CDR1 reads ENHRY; CDR2 reads SYGVKD. CDR3 protein: CAISDSGGSNQPQHF.

The chain carries TRBV6-1 and TRBJ2-3; absent DNA, TCRdb's TRBD1 call cannot be checked. CDR3 length: 15 amino acids. Germline V gives CDR1 MNHNS, CDR2 SASEGT. CDR3 residues: CASRAADGVADTQYF.

The rearrangement links TRBV7-9 to TRBJ1-1; the TCRdb D gene call, TRBD1, has no DNA to confirm it. Germline V gene sequence: CDR1 SEHNR, CDR2 FQNEAQ (reference sequence). This CDR3 is built from 14 residues. The chain's CDR3 is CASSSTGGSTEALF.

The chain combines TRBV9 with TRBJ1-4; TCRdb's D call, TRBD1, is unchecked because there is no DNA. The CDR3 length is 14 residues. Germline values: CDR1 SGDLS, CDR2 YYNGEE. CDR3 region: CASSETGANEKLFF.

The J gene is TRBJ2-6, the V gene TRBV23-1; TCRdb lists TRBD1, though no DNA is available to test this call. TRBV23-1 is an ORF for which the function is uncertain. The CDR3 spans 19 residues. CDR3 in amino acids: CASTTKDSQNSSGANVLTF.

This chain joins TRBV7-7 and TRBJ2-3; with no DNA, the TCRdb D assignment of TRBD2 cannot be verified. Germline assignment: CDR1 SSHAT and CDR2 FNYEAQ (reference sequence). This CDR3 has 17 amino acids. CDR3 region: CASSLGAAGARTDTQYF.

The chain carries TRBV15 and TRBJ2-1; with no DNA, the TCRdb D assignment of TRBD2 cannot be verified. CDR1 and CDR2 (germline): LNHNV, YYDKDF (reference sequence). The CDR3 runs 18 residues. CDR3 loop: CATSRDLRSPSSYNEQFF.

CDR3 region: CATSREPDSKSPLHF. This rearrangement joins TRBV15 to TRBJ1-6; the D call from TCRdb, TRBD1, cannot be confirmed without DNA. CDR3 size: 15 residues. CDR1 and CDR2 from the germline V gene are LNHNV and YYDKDF (reference sequence). Filled out from reference TRBV15 and TRBJ1-6, the complete variable domain reads DAMVIQNPRYQVTQFGKPVTLSCSQTLNHNVMYWYQQKSSQAPKLLFHYYDKDFNNEADTPDNFQSRRPNTSFCFLDIRSPGLGDTAMYLCATSREPDSKSPLHFGNGTRLTVT.

The chain couples TRBV5-6 to TRBJ2-1; TCRdb gives TRBD1 as the D gene, but with no DNA this cannot be confirmed. This CDR3 has 16 amino acids. Germline CDR1 is SGHDT and CDR2 is YYEEEE. The CDR3 loop is CASSLEGRGSINEQFF.

The chain uses TRBV29-1 and TRBJ2-1. The length of the CDR3 is 13 residues. The germline V gene encodes CDR1 SQVTM and CDR2 ANQGSEA. This chain's CDR3 is CSVSWSSYNEQFF.

The rearrangement joins TRBV7-9 to TRBJ2-4; without DNA, the TCRdb call of TRBD1 cannot be checked. The length of the CDR3 is 14 residues. CDR1 SEHNR and CDR2 FQNEAQ come from the germline V gene (reference sequence). CDR3 protein: CASSSNRGPDIQYF. Drawing the rest from reference TRBV7-9 and TRBJ2-4, the complete variable domain is DTGVSQNPRHKITKRGQNVTFRCDPISEHNRLYWYRQTLGQGPEFLTYFQNEAQLEKSRLLSDRFSAERPKGSFSTLEIQRTEQGDSAMYLCASSSNRGPDIQYFGAGTRLSVL.